These 28 T cell receptor beta chains came from one sample sequenced in a study of cytomegalovirus exposure and HLA in healthy donors. With 60 Vbeta and 13 Jbeta primers, the PCR was carried out. The data were produced by immunoSEQ multiplex PCR, yet TCRdb's version contains in-frame clones alone and is incomplete. The sample contains a few hundred thousand clones, over 75% of which appear only once. The source material was PBMCs. These receptors were obtained from a girl aged 2-10 years in good health and CMV-seronegative.

This clone was seen a single time. The CDR3 region has the DNA TGCAGCGTTAAAGGGACTAGCGGATACAATGAGCAGTTCTTC. Protein: CSVKGTSGYNEQFF. V is TRBV29-1 and J is TRBJ2-1; TRBD2 aligns across 11 bases. This CDR3 contains 14 residues. V was clipped by 5 bases and J by 4 bases; unmatched bases: 4. CDR1 is SQVTM, CDR2 ANQGSEA, per germline.

The chain links TRBV5-1 to TRBJ1-4; tentatively, D is TRBD1 (5 bases). In germline, CDR1 is SGHRS, CDR2 YFSETQ. V was cut by 6 bases and J by 0 bases, with 18 bases left in between. CDR3 size: 17 residues. This CDR3 reads CASTEFGRGATNEKLFF. DNA for the CDR3: TGCGCCAGCACCGAGTTCGGGCGGGGCGCAACTAATGAAAAACTGTTTTTT.

This clone was seen only a few times. The gene calls are TRBV20-1 and TRBJ1-2; unclear D gene. This CDR3 comprises 9 residues. Trimming took off 6 bases at V and 9 bases at J, with 8 bases between the two ends. The germline gives CDR1 DFQATT, CDR2 SNEGSKA (reference sequence). Written as DNA, the CDR3 is TGCAGTGCCTATCCAAGCTACACCTTC. The encoded protein is CSAYPSYTF.

The J gene is TRBJ2-7, the V gene TRBV2, with 9 bases lining up with TRBD1. Germline values: CDR1 SNHLY, CDR2 FYNNEI. Losses at the gene ends were 8 bases for V and 4 bases for J; bases not matched to a gene: 3. The CDR3 totals 12 residues. The CDR3 DNA sequence: TGTGCCAGCGACAGGGGGGGTTACGAGCAGTACTTC. The encoded protein is CASDRGGYEQYF. Together with reference TRBV2 and TRBJ2-7, the CDR3 gives the full variable domain: EPEVTQTPSHQVTQMGQEVILRCVPISNHLYFYWYRQILGQKVEFLVSFYNNEISEKSEIFDDQFSVERPDGSNFTLKIRSTKLEDSAMYFCASDRGGYEQYFGPGTRLTVT.

V is TRBV4-1 and J is TRBJ2-1, with 12 bases identical to TRBD2. This CDR3 spans 17 amino acids. The trim removed 6 bases at V and 9 bases at J, leaving 15 bases unmatched. Germline V gene data show CDR1 as MGHRA and CDR2 as YSYEKL. CDR3 amino acids: CASRLGGLAGRFGEQFF. The CDR3 nucleotides read TGCGCCAGCAGACTCGGAGGACTAGCGGGAAGGTTCGGTGAGCAGTTCTTC.

This clone was seen only a few times. The rearrangement joins TRBV28 to TRBJ1-6; 8 nucleotides agree with TRBD1. Germline CDR1 is MDHEN and CDR2 is SYDVKM. V was pared by 6 bases and J by 7 bases, with 8 bases of the junction left unmatched. CDR3 length equals 15 residues. Here the CDR3 DNA reads TGTGCCAGCAGCAGGGGACAGGTCCTAAATTCACCCCTCCACTTT. Translation gives CASSRGQVLNSPLHF.

This chain joins TRBV5-4 and TRBJ2-7, with D uncertain. Germline V lookup: CDR1 SGHNT, CDR2 YYREEE (reference sequence). Trimming left V 0 bases short and J 6 bases short, with 19 bases between. There are 16 residues in the CDR3. The CDR3, as DNA: TGTGCCAGCAGCTTGGCCTTAGGCAGGCCCCTCCGCGAGCAGTACTTC. It translates to CASSLALGRPLREQYF.

The chain joins TRBV10-1 to TRBJ1-1; weak D call: TRBD1 (5 bases). This CDR3 comprises 13 residues. V lost 6 bases and J 5 bases, leaving 13 bases between the germline ends. The germline V gene encodes CDR1 WNHNN and CDR2 SYGVQD (reference sequence). The CDR3 sequence is CASRDQGRTEAFF. As DNA, the CDR3 is TGCGCCAGCAGAGACCAGGGTAGGACTGAAGCTTTCTTT.

The genes are TRBV9 and TRBJ2-1; no definite D call. V was clipped by 4 bases and J by 1 base, with 15 bases between them. The CDR3 is 16 residues long. Germline V gene data show CDR1 as SGDLS and CDR2 as YYNGEE. CDR3 bases: TGTGCCAGCAGCCCCGGCACAGCCAATTCCTACAATGAGCAGTTCTTC. It translates to CASSPGTANSYNEQFF.

This chain joins TRBV28 and TRBJ2-3; D might be TRBD1 (5 bases). The germline V and J ends were trimmed by 5 bases and 0 bases, with 6 bases remaining between them. Looked up from germline, CDR1 is MDHEN and CDR2 is SYDVKM. This CDR3 is built from 13 residues. CDR3 coding DNA: TGTGCCAGCAGTAGGGGAAGCACAGATACGCAGTATTTT. Translating it yields CASSRGSTDTQYF.

The rearrangement links TRBV19 to TRBJ2-7; possible D gene TRBD2, 6 bases. The CDR3 loop spans 14 amino acids. V was cut by 9 bases and J by 0 bases, with 15 bases left in between. Germline values: CDR1 LNHDA, CDR2 SQIVND (reference sequence). The CDR3 sequence is CASSTRYDSYEQYF. CDR3 DNA sequence: TGTGCCAGCTCGACTAGATACGACTCCTACGAGCAGTACTTC.

CDR3 sequence: CASSQAGLAGFGELFF. As DNA, the CDR3 is TGTGCCAGCAGCCAAGCGGGGCTAGCGGGCTTCGGGGAGCTGTTTTTT. The gene calls are TRBV4-2 and TRBJ2-2; 8 bases align to TRBD2. CDR1 is LGHNA, CDR2 YNFKEQ, per germline. This CDR3 comprises 16 residues. Germline trimming cut 1 base from V and 7 bases from J; bases unmatched to any gene: 8.

CDR3 loop: CASSPPGQVFNEQFF. The CDR3 DNA sequence: TGTGCCAGCAGTCCCCCGGGACAGGTTTTTAATGAGCAGTTCTTC. The V and J genes are TRBV25-1 and TRBJ2-1, with 8 positions matching TRBD1. V lost 5 bases to trimming and J lost 7 bases; unmatched junction nucleotides: 10. CDR3 size: 15 residues. Germline V gives CDR1 MGHDK, CDR2 SYGVNS.

The gene calls are TRBV19 and TRBJ2-1; 8 nucleotides line up with TRBD1. From germline, CDR1 is LNHDA and CDR2 SQIVND (reference sequence). After removal of 4 bases from V and 0 bases from J, the junction contained 2 bases not matched to a gene. CDR3 length: 15 residues. This CDR3 reads CASSRQGSSYNEQFF. The CDR3 bases are TGTGCCAGTAGTAGACAGGGGAGCTCCTACAATGAGCAGTTCTTC.

The V call is TRBV20-1, the J call TRBJ2-2; 7 bases align to TRBD2. This CDR3 is 11 amino acids long. CDR1 is DFQATT and CDR2 is SNEGSKA in the germline V gene (reference sequence). J gave up 8 bases and V 6 bases, and 3 bases lay outside the gene matches. This CDR3 is CSAPAGGELFF. CDR3 DNA sequence: TGCAGTGCCCCAGCGGGGGGGGAGCTGTTTTTT.

The J gene is TRBJ1-2, the V gene TRBV2; TRBD1 agrees at 8 bases. The V gene end was trimmed by 8 bases and the J gene end by 6 bases; junction bases not matched to a gene: 5. This CDR3 comprises 12 residues. Germline V gene sequence: CDR1 SNHLY, CDR2 FYNNEI. As DNA, the CDR3 is TGTGCCAGCCTTCGACAGGGGAATGGCTACACCTTC. Protein product: CASLRQGNGYTF.

The chain joins TRBV9 to TRBJ2-3; D is ambiguous. Germline values: CDR1 SGDLS, CDR2 YYNGEE. The V end lost 3 bases, the J end lost 3 bases, and 5 bases lay between the germline ends. This CDR3 has 12 residues. CDR3 nucleotide sequence: TGTGCCAGCAGCGGTACTACAGATACGCAGTATTTT. It specifies CASSGTTDTQYF.

The J gene is TRBJ2-3, the V gene TRBV11-2; tentative D call: TRBD2 (5 bases). The ends were cut back, 0 bases at V and 4 bases at J, with 14 bases in the middle. CDR1 is SGHAT and CDR2 is FQNNGV in the germline V gene. The CDR3 has 16 amino acids. In DNA, the CDR3 is TGTGCCAGCAGCTTAGATACGGGATTGTCTTCAGATACGCAGTATTTT. It translates to CASSLDTGLSSDTQYF. The entire variable domain, with the rest obtained from reference TRBV11-2 and TRBJ2-3, is as follows: EAGVAQSPRYKIIEKRQSVAFWCNPISGHATLYWYQQILGQGPKLLIQFQNNGVVDDSQLPKDRFSAERLKGVDSTLKIQPAKLEDSAVYLCASSLDTGLSSDTQYFGPGTRLTVL.

The gene calls are TRBV21-1 and TRBJ2-7; TRBD2, as called in the table, went unchecked against the DNA. TRBV21-1 is classified as a pseudogene. This CDR3 has 18 amino acids. CDR3 bases: TGTGCCAGCAGCAATTTGACAGCATGGGACTGTAAGGGCTACGAGCAGTACTTC. Protein sequence: CASSNLTAWDCKGYEQYF.

V gene TRBV19 combines with J gene TRBJ1-2; D remains unclear. V lost 7 bases, J lost 8 bases, and 14 bases lay in between. CDR3 size: 12 residues. Germline CDR1 LNHDA, CDR2 SQIVND (reference sequence). The DNA for the CDR3 is TGTGCCAGTACTGACTTAATTAAAGGCTACACCTTC. Translation: CASTDLIKGYTF.

This clone was detected once. The sample carries other DNA sequences with the same CDR3. V gene TRBV29-1 combines with J gene TRBJ1-1, with TRBD1 matching over 7 bases. The germline V gene has CDR1 SQVTM and CDR2 ANQGSEA. V lost 3 bases to trimming and J lost 14 bases; unmatched junction nucleotides: 12. This CDR3 is built from 12 residues. CDR3 sequence (DNA): TGCAGCGTTGAGCTAAGGGGGCTGAGAGCCTTCTTT. It yields the protein CSVELRGLRAFF.

The chain recombines TRBV19 with TRBJ2-1, with 10 bases aligning to TRBD2. Trimming removed 3 bases from V and 7 bases from J; junction bases left unmatched: 6. CDR3 size: 15 residues. Per the germline V gene, CDR1 is LNHDA and CDR2 is SQIVND (reference sequence). The CDR3 DNA reads as TGTGCCAGTAGTATCCTAGCGGGAGAGCAAAATGAGCAGTTCTTC. It specifies CASSILAGEQNEQFF. The entire variable domain, with the rest obtained from reference TRBV19 and TRBJ2-1, is as follows: DGGITQSPKYLFRKEGQNVTLSCEQNLNHDAMYWYRQDPGQGLRLIYYSQIVNDFQKGDIAEGYSVSREKKESFPLTVTSAQKNPTAFYLCASSILAGEQNEQFFGPGTRLTVL.

V usage is TRBV19 and J usage is TRBJ1-2; TRBD1 agrees at 8 bases. The CDR3 has 14 amino acids. Trimming removed 7 bases from V and 7 bases from J; junction bases left unmatched: 11. Germline V gene lookup returns CDR1 LNHDA and CDR2 SQIVND (reference sequence). The CDR3 reads CASTPSTGVGGYTF. In nucleotides, the CDR3 is TGTGCCAGTACCCCATCGACAGGGGTTGGTGGCTACACCTTC.

The V gene is TRBV5-4, the J gene TRBJ1-1; 9 bases fit TRBD1. This CDR3 has 16 amino acids. CDR1 and CDR2 (germline): SGHNT, YYREEE (reference sequence). Trimming cost V 2 bases and J 0 bases; bases outside gene matches: 5. This CDR3 is CASSLPGQGLNTEAFF. In DNA form, the CDR3 reads TGTGCCAGCAGCTTACCGGGACAGGGCTTGAACACTGAAGCTTTCTTT.

V and J are TRBV19 and TRBJ2-2; D gene uncertain. Germline V CDR1 and CDR2: LNHDA, SQIVND (reference sequence). Trimming removed 1 base from V and 0 bases from J, with 9 bases in between. CDR3 length: 16 amino acids. CDR3: CASSIVATSNTGELFF. For the CDR3, the DNA is TGTGCCAGTAGTATAGTGGCAACCTCGAACACCGGGGAGCTGTTTTTT.

V and J are TRBV6-1 and TRBJ1-1, with D unresolved. With 2 bases removed from V and 1 base from J, the gap between germline ends came to 8 bases. Germline V gives CDR1 MNHNS, CDR2 SASEGT. CDR3 size: 14 residues. The CDR3 nucleotides read TGTGCCAGCAGTGAAAACCAGGCGAACACTGAAGCTTTCTTT. It translates to CASSENQANTEAFF.

The chain couples TRBV7-9 to TRBJ2-2; D possibly corresponds to TRBD2 (6 bases). The germline V gene has CDR1 SEHNR and CDR2 FQNEAQ (reference sequence). Trimming removed 3 bases from V and 4 bases from J, with 9 bases in between. This CDR3 is 14 amino acids long. This chain's CDR3 is CASSFTGGTGELFF. The CDR3 DNA sequence: TGTGCCAGCAGCTTTACCGGGGGCACCGGGGAGCTGTTTTTT. Together with reference TRBV7-9 and TRBJ2-2, the CDR3 gives the full variable domain: DTGVSQNPRHKITKRGQNVTFRCDPISEHNRLYWYRQTLGQGPEFLTYFQNEAQLEKSRLLSDRFSAERPKGSFSTLEIQRTEQGDSAMYLCASSFTGGTGELFFGEGSRLTVL.

The sample holds a few counts of this clone. The chain employs TRBV4-2 and TRBJ2-3; 10 bases match TRBD2. CDR1 LGHNA and CDR2 YNFKEQ come from the germline V gene. The CDR3 totals 18 residues. The ends lost 0 bases at V and 3 bases at J; junction bases unmatched: 9. CDR3 residues: CASSQDGRLAGVTDTQYF. The DNA for the CDR3 is TGTGCCAGCAGCCAAGATGGTCGGCTAGCGGGAGTAACAGATACGCAGTATTTT.